Sequencing of this TCR beta chain was carried out in a study of T cells in Graves' hyperthyroidism and ophthalmopathy. RNA transcripts served as the template for amplifying TCR beta CDR3 regions. A set of HTBI primers served as the primers for a first-round RT-PCR of the TCR CDR3. From the multiplex PCR reads, TCRdb called clonotypes with MiXCR, one entry per CDR3 protein. The sample has roughly 180,000 distinct CDR3 sequences; about 17% are singletons. The CDR3 runs to 17 residues. The germline V gene has CDR1 LGHDT and CDR2 YNNKEL (reference sequence). Trimming took off 1 base at V and 2 bases at J, with 16 bases between the two ends. About this clonotype: A much larger clone differs by one base, so this may be a read error.

This chain connects TRBV3-1 to TRBJ2-3; D might be TRBD1 or TRBD2, each matching 5 bases. The sequencing sample was made of blood. This TCR derives from a woman between 45 and 65 years old with Graves' hyperthyroidism. The CDR3 spells CASSQGRGATLTDTQYF. For the CDR3, the DNA is TGTGCCAGCAGCCAAGGTAGAGGGGCCACCCTCACAGATACGCAGTATTTT.